The rows below give T cell receptor beta chains drawn from one sample of a study of tumor-infiltrating lymphocytes in primary liver carcinoma. TCRdb re-called the multiplex PCR reads with MiXCR, one entry per CDR3 protein. The sample gives 70,000 to 75,000 distinct CDR3 sequences, almost 70% of which show up once; about 30% is in the top ten. The sequenced sample consisted of liver tumor tissue from sampling region 4. The receptors stem from a man aged 40-49 years with primary liver carcinoma and hepatitis B virus infection. Both conserved end residues are part of each CDR3. The D gene is left open where the match is weak. For some rows the clone size is stated as once, few or many, or as a class when expanded; others skip it.

d_call j_call clone_size v_call cdr3_aa cdr3_nt
NA TRBJ2-7 NA TRBV19 CASGRQYEQYF TGTGCCAGCGGCAGACAATACGAGCAGTACTTC
TRBD1 TRBJ1-2 NA TRBV7-9 CASSLEAGGYRYTF TGTGCCAGCAGCTTAGAAGCAGGGGGCTATCGCTACACCTTC
NA TRBJ1-1 once TRBV10-3 CTITRGAAMSTEAFF TGTACCATCACTAGGGGGGCAGCCATGAGCACTGAAGCTTTCTTT
TRBD1 TRBJ2-2 once TRBV12-3/TRBV12-4 CASSFEGGAWYGELFF TGTGCCAGCAGTTTTGAAGGGGGCGCATGGTACGGGGAGCTATTTTTT
NA TRBJ2-5 few TRBV29-1 CNVEGQLKVTQYF TGCAACGTTGAAGGACAGTTAAAAGTGACCCAGTACTTC
TRBD2 TRBJ2-1 NA TRBV6-1 CTSIPNGLAGVTEQFF TGTACCAGCATCCCCAATGGACTAGCGGGAGTCACTGAGCAGTTCTTC
NA TRBJ2-1 NA TRBV4-1 CASCGLGIGTSYNEQFF TGCGCCAGCTGCGGCTTAGGCATAGGGACCTCCTACAATGAGCAGTTCTTC
NA TRBJ2-3 once TRBV4-1 CASSTRGTDTQYF TGCGCCAGTAGCACGCGGGGCACAGATACGCAGTATTTT
NA TRBJ2-5 NA TRBV11-2 CACRSRDSAHKETQYF TGTGCCTGCAGATCCCGGGACTCTGCCCACAAGGAGACCCAGTACTTC
NA TRBJ2-1 many TRBV29-1 CSAEEGYNEQFF TGCAGCGCTGAGGAGGGGTACAATGAGCAGTTCTTC
NA TRBJ2-7 many TRBV10-1 CASSEGGPPFYEQYF TGCGCCAGCAGTGAAGGGGGACCCCCTTTCTACGAGCAGTACTTC
NA TRBJ2-7 once TRBV6-1 CASSESQAGPSYEQYF TGTGCCAGCAGCGAAAGCCAGGCAGGCCCCTCCTACGAGCAGTACTTT
TRBD1 TRBJ2-7 NA TRBV5-6 CAITRTGQPYEQYF TGCGCCATCACCCGGACAGGTCAACCCTACGAGCAGTACTTC
NA TRBJ2-3 NA TRBV6-5 CVNSVSQWADTQYF TGTGTCAACAGCGTGTCCCAGTGGGCAGATACGCAGTATTTT
TRBD1 TRBJ2-7 NA TRBV28 CASSLWTGGVSFEQYF TGTGCCAGCAGTTTATGGACAGGGGGAGTATCCTTCGAGCAGTACTTC
TRBD1 TRBJ2-6 NA TRBV11-2 CASGLRQGGPSVANVPTF TGTGCCAGCGGCTTAAGACAGGGGGGCCCCTCTGTGGCCAACGTCCCGACTTTC
NA TRBJ2-5 many TRBV11-2 CARSRDSAHQETQYF TGTGCCAGATCCCGGGACTCGGCCCACCAAGAGACCCAGTACTTC
NA TRBJ1-2 many TRBV10-2 CASSRSLDYGYTF TGCGCCAGCAGCAGGTCTCTGGACTATGGCTACACCTTC
NA TRBJ2-1 few TRBV11-2 CASSLDIVLAMGEQFF TGTGCCAGCAGCCTGGATATCGTACTAGCCATGGGTGAACAGTTCTTC
TRBD2 TRBJ2-3 NA TRBV4-2 CARRLGLAGGPDTQCF TGTGCCAGGCGCCTCGGACTAGCGGGCGGCCCAGATACGCAGTGTTTT
TRBD1 TRBJ1-2 NA TRBV5-5 CASSLGQGDVLGYTF TGTGCCAGCAGCTTGGGACAGGGGGATGTCCTCGGCTACACCTTC
NA TRBJ2-2 NA TRBV11-2 CAGSFDRERVGTRELFF TGTGCCGGCAGCTTTGATCGGGAGAGGGTCGGCACCAGGGAGCTGTTTTTT
NA TRBJ1-5 NA TRBV7-3 CASTIFQPQHF TGTGCCAGCACCATTTTCCAGCCCCAGCATTTT
TRBD2 TRBJ2-7 NA TRBV11-2 CASNQYSGGGYEQYF TGTGCTAGCAATCAATATTCGGGAGGGGGCTACGAGCAGTACTTC
NA TRBJ2-3 many TRBV6-6 CASSYGAGSTDTQYF TGTGCCAGCAGTTACGGGGCGGGGAGCACAGATACGCAGTATTTT
TRBD1 TRBJ1-2 NA TRBV29-1 CSVEDRVEGYAF TGCAGCGTTGAGGACAGGGTAGAAGGCTACGCCTTC
NA TRBJ1-5 once TRBV11-2 CVSSTVRFPESQHF TGTGTCAGCAGCACCGTACGGTTTCCCGAGTCCCAGCATTTT
NA TRBJ1-3 many TRBV10-3 CATRDGGLFGNTIYF TGTGCCACCCGAGACGGGGGGCTTTTTGGAAACACCATATATTTT
NA TRBJ2-7 NA TRBV11-2 CASSLTDTAYALYF TGTGCCAGCAGCTTAACCGACACTGCCTACGCGCTGTACTTC
TRBD2 TRBJ2-3 NA TRBV29-1 CSVGTSGLPDTRYF TGCAGCGTTGGGACTAGCGGGTTACCTGATACGCGGTATTTT
TRBD2 TRBJ2-5 NA TRBV10-3 CAISESSSGRAWQETQYF TGTGCCATCAGTGAGTCCTCTAGCGGGAGGGCATGGCAAGAGACCCAGTATTTC
TRBD2 TRBJ2-5 NA TRBV7-8 CASSLKGGRVGETQYF TGTGCCAGCAGCTTAAAGGGTGGGAGGGTCGGAGAGACCCAGTACTTC
NA TRBJ2-7 NA TRBV7-9 CASSPTPSSLSYGQYF TGTGCCAGCAGCCCCACCCCCTCCTCACTATCCTACGGGCAGTACTTT
NA TRBJ2-7 NA TRBV10-3 CVISESSGSSTEQYF TGTGTCATCAGTGAGTCTAGTGGGAGCTCTACCGAGCAGTACTTC
TRBD2 TRBJ2-1 NA TRBV5-4 CASNGKRESLDEQFF TGTGCCAGCAACGGCAAGCGGGAGAGCCTCGATGAGCAGTTCTTC
NA TRBJ2-5 NA TRBV29-1 CSVDRGDVEAQYF TGCAGCGTTGATAGGGGTGATGTAGAGGCCCAGTACTTC
TRBD2 TRBJ2-1 NA TRBV4-1 CTSSQGLAESSYNEQFF TGCACCAGCAGCCAAGGCCTAGCGGAGAGCTCTTACAATGAGCAGTTCTTC
NA TRBJ2-5 few TRBV11-2 CASRSRDSHQETQYF TGTGCCAGCAGATCCCGGGACTCCCACCAAGAGACCCAGTACTTC
TRBD2 TRBJ2-2 NA TRBV11-2 CASSLVALAGAWDLFF TGTGCCAGCAGCTTAGTGGCGCTAGCGGGAGCCTGGGACCTGTTTTTT
TRBD2 TRBJ2-5 NA TRBV4-2 CASSHSGVAGGETQYF TGTGCCAGCAGCCATAGCGGAGTAGCGGGAGGAGAGACCCAATACTTC
NA TRBJ2-1 NA TRBV28 CASSSVGRKYNEQFF TGTGCCAGCAGCTCGGTGGGACGAAAATACAATGAGCAGTTCTTC
TRBD2 TRBJ2-7 NA TRBV4-1 CASSQDPTGGNGQYF TGCGCCAGCAGTCAAGATCCGACGGGGGGAAACGGGCAGTACTTC
TRBD2 TRBJ2-7 many TRBV6-5 CASSRGLAGEYEQYF TGTGCCAGCAGCCGGGGACTAGCGGGAGAATACGAGCAGTACTTC
TRBD2 TRBJ2-5 few TRBV6-5 CANSQAGSWETRYF TGTGCCAACAGTCAAGCGGGATCTTGGGAGACCCGGTACTTC
NA TRBJ2-5 NA TRBV5-4 CASSLSASLETQYF TGTGCCAGTAGCTTGAGTGCCAGTTTGGAGACCCAGTACTTC
NA TRBJ2-3 NA TRBV5-6 CASSSILWTPRSVRGRGTDTQYF TGTGCCAGCAGCTCCATCCTCTGGACACCTCGCAGTGTGAGGGGTAGGGGCACAGATACGCAGTATTTT
TRBD2 TRBJ2-5 NA TRBV12-3/TRBV12-4 CASGQSCRGTQYF TGTGCTAGCGGGCAGTCTTGTCGAGGGACCCAGTACTTC
NA TRBJ2-1 once TRBV11-3 CAGSLGLSNEQFF TGCGCCGGCAGCTTGGGACTTTCAAATGAGCAGTTCTTC
NA TRBJ2-7 NA TRBV11-2 CASNLGGILPYEQYF TGTGCTAGCAACCTCGGCGGGATTCTACCCTACGAGCAGTACTTC